These T cell receptor beta chains were read from a single sample in a study of read filtering for tumor transcriptome and immune sequencing. TCRdb re-analysed the reads in MiXCR, keeping a single row per CDR3 protein. The sample consists of 100,000 to 150,000 distinct CDR3 sequences, under 15% of them appearing once. Material: a population of CD138-negative cells sorted from bone marrow. The origin of the receptors is a donor at least 40 years old with multiple myeloma. The CDR3 runs from the conserved cysteine through the conserved F or W. Fields, in order: V gene, D gene, clone size, J gene, CDR3 DNA, CDR3 protein. D genes are given only for firm matches. Not all rows give a size; the values are once, few, many and, for expanded clones, a class.

V: TRBV10-2; D: TRBD1; size: many; J: TRBJ1-5; DNA: TGCGCCAGCAGTGGACAGGGGAGTAGTGTAGGATTGGAGTCCCAGCATTTT; CDR3: CASSGQGSSVGLESQHF
V: TRBV5-1; D: .; size: many; J: TRBJ1-1; DNA: TGCGCCAGCAGCTTCGGGGATTTGAACACTGAAGCTTTCTTT; CDR3: CASSFGDLNTEAFF
V: TRBV27; D: .; size: many; J: TRBJ1-5; DNA: TGTGCCAGCAGTTTTCAGGGTGGTGCGCAGCCCCAGCATTTT; CDR3: CASSFQGGAQPQHF
V: TRBV2; D: .; size: many; J: TRBJ2-1; DNA: TGTGCCAGCAGCCGCGAGCCCTACAATGAGCAGTTCTTC; CDR3: CASSREPYNEQFF
V: TRBV6-2/TRBV6-3; D: .; size: many; J: TRBJ2-5; DNA: TGTGCCAGCAGTCCTCTCACTGGGAAAGGCCAAGAGACCCAGTACTTC; CDR3: CASSPLTGKGQETQYF
V: TRBV28; D: .; size: .; J: TRBJ1-3; DNA: TGTGCCAGCAGTTTATTTGGGAGGTCTCACTCTGGAAACACCATATATTTT; CDR3: CASSLFGRSHSGNTIYF
V: TRBV2; D: .; size: many; J: TRBJ2-7; DNA: TGTGCCAGCAATTCCAAGAGCTCCTACGAGCAGTACTTC; CDR3: CASNSKSSYEQYF
V: TRBV7-9; D: .; size: many; J: TRBJ2-1; DNA: TGTGCCAGCGCAAAATCCGCCCGGACAATCTCCTACAATGAGCAGTTCTTC; CDR3: CASAKSARTISYNEQFF
V: TRBV19; D: TRBD1; size: few; J: TRBJ1-5; DNA: TGTGCCAGTACCCGGGACAGGAGTTATCAGCCCCAGCATTTT; CDR3: CASTRDRSYQPQHF
V: TRBV15; D: .; size: few; J: TRBJ1-5; DNA: TGTGCCACCAGCAGAGATCCGAGGGCTGGACAGCCCCAGCATTTT; CDR3: CATSRDPRAGQPQHF
V: TRBV29-1; D: .; size: .; J: TRBJ1-1; DNA: TGCAGTGTCGGGAAAGGCACTGAAGCTTTCTTT; CDR3: CSVGKGTEAFF
V: TRBV7-2; D: .; size: many; J: TRBJ2-7; DNA: TGTGCCAGCAGCTTAGGGCTAGTACTCGAGCAGTACTTC; CDR3: CASSLGLVLEQYF
V: TRBV7-8; D: .; size: many; J: TRBJ1-5; DNA: TGTGCCAGCAGCTGGTCGGGGGGGGCTGGCAATCAGCCCCAGCATTTT; CDR3: CASSWSGGAGNQPQHF
V: TRBV6-2/TRBV6-3; D: .; size: medium-sized; J: TRBJ2-1; DNA: TGTGCCAGCAGTACCATCGGCCCCAATGAGCAGTTCTTC; CDR3: CASSTIGPNEQFF
V: TRBV4-1; D: .; size: many; J: TRBJ2-7; DNA: TGCGCCAGCAGCCAAAGAGACCGATTATACGAGCAGTACTTC; CDR3: CASSQRDRLYEQYF
V: TRBV2; D: .; size: many; J: TRBJ2-3; DNA: TGTGCCAGCAGGGTCCAGGGGGGTGCAGATACGCAGTATTTT; CDR3: CASRVQGGADTQYF
V: TRBV7-3; D: TRBD2; size: many; J: TRBJ2-7; DNA: TGTGCCAGCCGCGGGGGACCCAGGGACGAGCAGTACTTC; CDR3: CASRGGPRDEQYF
V: TRBV18; D: .; size: many; J: TRBJ2-7; DNA: TGTGCCAGCTCTAAACCCACAGACAGGAACACCTACGAGCAGTACTTC; CDR3: CASSKPTDRNTYEQYF
V: TRBV20-1; D: TRBD2; size: many; J: TRBJ2-7; DNA: TGCAGTGCCACCACACCAAAGGCGGGAGTCAACGAGCAGTACTTC; CDR3: CSATTPKAGVNEQYF
V: TRBV7-3; D: .; size: many; J: TRBJ2-3; DNA: TGTGCCAGCAGCTTAACAGTGACTAGCACAGATACGCAGTATTTT; CDR3: CASSLTVTSTDTQYF